A single TCR beta chain is shown here with its context. Its cognate antigen is unknown. Given a much more abundant clone one base away, this may be a read error. Germline V gene sequence: CDR1 SGHRS, CDR2 YFSETQ. The CDR3 runs 15 residues. TCRbeta library construction was performed incorporating unique molecular identifiers. TCRdb used MiXCR to reprocess the PCR reads, holding one entry per CDR3 protein. The sample has fewer than 150,000 distinct CDR3 sequences, roughly 9.7% seen once; the top ten hold 24%. The entry originates in a study of T-cell reconstitution after alpha-beta-depleted transplantation in children. Overall study results and limits: As was reported, about two months after transplant, alpha-beta T cells came from several hundred expanded graft clones. Newly produced T cells mostly accounted for T-cell counts and diversity one year post-transplant. Diversity of TCRbeta at day 60 was high in some patients, arising from surviving recipient T cells and thymic progenitors.

The chain uses TRBV5-1 and TRBJ2-3; D possibly corresponds to TRBD1 (5 bases). This clonotype was obtained from a girl less than two years old who had a stem cell transplant for combined immunodeficiency, so the T cells may come from the graft donor. The starting material was PBMCs, mostly from graft donor cells, obtained 180 days after TCRalphabeta/CD19-depleted stem cell transplant. CDR3 nucleotides: TGCGCCAGCAGCTTGCAAGGGGCCTCCCCAGAAACGCAGTATTTT. Protein product: CASSLQGASPETQYF.